What follows describes a single T cell receptor beta chain. The data were produced by immunoSEQ multiplex PCR, yet TCRdb's version contains in-frame clones alone and is incomplete. Of 65,000 to 85,000 clones detected, about 92% appear once; the ten largest clones hold around 0.18%. These data are taken from a study of OX40 agonist ivuxolimab in advanced cancers. Study context: Ivuxolimab, an antibody that agonizes OX40 (CD134), was administered to the patients. Ivuxolimab, which patients received intravenously every 2 weeks, was dosed at 0.01 to 10 mg/kg.

Trimming took off 3 bases at V and 2 bases at J, with 8 bases between the two ends. Per germline, CDR1 MNHEY and CDR2 SMNVEV (reference sequence). The CDR3 spans 13 residues. Blood was sampled at baseline, cycle 4 day 1, and cycle 7 day 1. The chain uses TRBV27 and TRBJ2-7, with D perhaps TRBD2 (6 bases). Sequenced here: CD4+ or CD8+ T cells sorted from blood, sampled in a trial of the OX40 agonist ivuxolimab. The clonotype comes from an adult with an advanced solid tumor such as melanoma, head and neck, liver or kidney cancer. CDR3 amino acids: CASSFSGAYEQYF. The CDR3, as DNA: TGTGCCAGCAGTTTTTCGGGGGCCTACGAGCAGTACTTC.